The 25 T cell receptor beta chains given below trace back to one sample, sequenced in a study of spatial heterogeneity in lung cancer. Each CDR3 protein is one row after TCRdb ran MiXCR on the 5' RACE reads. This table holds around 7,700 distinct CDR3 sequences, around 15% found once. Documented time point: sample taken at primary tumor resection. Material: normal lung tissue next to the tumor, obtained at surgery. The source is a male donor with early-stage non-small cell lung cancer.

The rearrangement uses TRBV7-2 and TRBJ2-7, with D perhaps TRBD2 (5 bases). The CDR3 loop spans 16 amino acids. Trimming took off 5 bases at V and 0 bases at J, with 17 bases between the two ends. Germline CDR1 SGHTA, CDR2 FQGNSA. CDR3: CASSPSAGISSYEQYF. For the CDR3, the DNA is TGTGCCAGCAGCCCGTCGGCCGGGATCAGCTCCTACGAGCAGTACTTC.

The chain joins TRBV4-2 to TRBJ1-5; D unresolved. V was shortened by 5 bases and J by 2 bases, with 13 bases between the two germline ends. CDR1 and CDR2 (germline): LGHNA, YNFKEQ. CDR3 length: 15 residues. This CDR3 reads CASSDVHGGNQPQHF. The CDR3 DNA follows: TGTGCCAGCAGCGATGTTCACGGAGGCAATCAGCCCCAGCATTTT.

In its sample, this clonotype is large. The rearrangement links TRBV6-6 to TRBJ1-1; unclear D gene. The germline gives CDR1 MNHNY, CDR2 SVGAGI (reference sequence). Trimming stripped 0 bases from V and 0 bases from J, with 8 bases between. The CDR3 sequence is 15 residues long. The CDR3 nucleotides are TGTGCCAGCAGTTACTCAGGTACACTGAACACTGAAGCTTTCTTT. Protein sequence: CASSYSGTLNTEAFF.

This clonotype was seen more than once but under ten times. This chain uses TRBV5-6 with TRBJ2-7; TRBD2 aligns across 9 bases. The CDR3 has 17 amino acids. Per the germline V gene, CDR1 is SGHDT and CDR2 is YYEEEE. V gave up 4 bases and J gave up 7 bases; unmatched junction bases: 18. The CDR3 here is CASSTGLAPTWDEEQYF. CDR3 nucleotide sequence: TGTGCCAGCAGCACCGGACTAGCGCCAACCTGGGATGAAGAGCAGTACTTC.

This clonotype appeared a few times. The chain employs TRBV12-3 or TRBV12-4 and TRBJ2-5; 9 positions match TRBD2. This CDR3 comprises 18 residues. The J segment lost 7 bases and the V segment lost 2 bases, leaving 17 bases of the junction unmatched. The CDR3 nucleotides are TGTGCCAGCAGTTTATCGGCTAGCGGGGACCCCCCGGGCTGGACCCAGTACTTC. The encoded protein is CASSLSASGDPPGWTQYF.

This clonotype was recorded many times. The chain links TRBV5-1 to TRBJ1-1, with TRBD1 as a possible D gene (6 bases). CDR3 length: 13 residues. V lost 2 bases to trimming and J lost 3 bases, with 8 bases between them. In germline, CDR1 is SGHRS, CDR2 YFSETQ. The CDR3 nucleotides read TGCGCCAGCAGCTTACAGGGATACACTGAAGCTTTCTTT. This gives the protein CASSLQGYTEAFF.

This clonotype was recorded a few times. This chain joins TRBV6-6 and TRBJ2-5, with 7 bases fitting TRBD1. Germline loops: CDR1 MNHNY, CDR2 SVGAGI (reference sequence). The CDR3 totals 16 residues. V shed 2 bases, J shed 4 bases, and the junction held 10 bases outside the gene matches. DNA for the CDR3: TGTGCCAGCAGTTACGACGCAACAGGGGACAGAGAGACCCAGTACTTC. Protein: CASSYDATGDRETQYF.

CDR3 amino acids: CASSDLWSSYEQYF. The DNA for the CDR3 is TGTGCCAGCAGCGATCTTTGGAGCTCCTACGAGCAGTACTTC. The rearrangement links TRBV7-9 to TRBJ2-7; D is unclear. The V end lost 5 bases, the J end lost 0 bases, and 11 bases lay between the germline ends. This CDR3 spans 14 amino acids. CDR1 and CDR2 from the germline V gene are SEHNR and FQNEAQ (reference sequence).

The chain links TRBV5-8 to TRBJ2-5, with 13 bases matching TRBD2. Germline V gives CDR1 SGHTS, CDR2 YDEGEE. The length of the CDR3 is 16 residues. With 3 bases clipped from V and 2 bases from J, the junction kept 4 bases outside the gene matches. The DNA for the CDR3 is TGTGCCAGCAGCTGGGGGACTAGCGGGGCACAAGAGACCCAGTACTTC. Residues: CASSWGTSGAQETQYF.

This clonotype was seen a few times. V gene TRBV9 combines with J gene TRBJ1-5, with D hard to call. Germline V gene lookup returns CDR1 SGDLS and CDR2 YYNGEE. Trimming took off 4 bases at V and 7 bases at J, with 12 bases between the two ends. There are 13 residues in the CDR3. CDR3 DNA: TGTGCCAGCAGCTCGGGCCACCGGCAGCCCCAGCATTTT. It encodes CASSSGHRQPQHF.

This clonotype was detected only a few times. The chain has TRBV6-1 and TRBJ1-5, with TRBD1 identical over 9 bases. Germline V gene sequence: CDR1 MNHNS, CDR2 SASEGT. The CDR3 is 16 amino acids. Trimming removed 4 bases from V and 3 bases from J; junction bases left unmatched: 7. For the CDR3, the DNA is TGTGCCAGCAGTGTAGCGGACAGGGGCTTCAATCAGCCCCAGCATTTT. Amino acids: CASSVADRGFNQPQHF.

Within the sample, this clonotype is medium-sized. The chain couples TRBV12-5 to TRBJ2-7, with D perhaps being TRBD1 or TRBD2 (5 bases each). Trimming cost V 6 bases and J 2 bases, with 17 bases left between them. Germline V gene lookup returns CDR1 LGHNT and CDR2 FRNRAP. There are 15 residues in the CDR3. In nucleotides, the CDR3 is TGTGCTAGTGGCCCATTCTCCGGGGCCACCTACGAGCAGTACTTC. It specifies CASGPFSGATYEQYF.

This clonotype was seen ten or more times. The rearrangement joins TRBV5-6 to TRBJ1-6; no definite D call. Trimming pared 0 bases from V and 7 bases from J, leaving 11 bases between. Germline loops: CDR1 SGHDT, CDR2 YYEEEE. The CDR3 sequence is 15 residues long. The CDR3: CASSLGSTGNSPLHF. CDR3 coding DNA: TGTGCCAGCAGCTTGGGAAGCACGGGGAATTCACCCCTCCACTTT.

This chain's CDR3 is CASSPGTSGRGPQYF. CDR3 nucleotide sequence: TGTGCCAGCAGCCCGGGGACTAGCGGGAGAGGTCCCCAGTACTTC. This sequence joins TRBV3-1 and TRBJ2-5; 14 nucleotides match TRBD2. The CDR3 covers 15 residues. The germline CDR1 and CDR2 sequences are LGHDT and YNNKEL (reference sequence). V lost 4 bases to trimming and J lost 9 bases; unmatched junction nucleotides: 7.

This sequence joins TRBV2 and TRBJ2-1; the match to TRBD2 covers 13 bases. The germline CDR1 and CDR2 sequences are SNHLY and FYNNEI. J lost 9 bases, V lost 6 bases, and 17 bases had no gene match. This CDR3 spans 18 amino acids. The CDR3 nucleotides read TGTGCCAGCAGCGCCGTGGTTCTACTAGCGGGGGGGCAGCCTGAGCAGTTCTTC. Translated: CASSAVVLLAGGQPEQFF.

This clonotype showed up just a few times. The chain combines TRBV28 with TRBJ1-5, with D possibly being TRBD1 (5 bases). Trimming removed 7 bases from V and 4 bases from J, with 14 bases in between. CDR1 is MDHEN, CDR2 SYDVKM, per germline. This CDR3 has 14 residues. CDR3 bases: TGTGCCAGCAACTGGGGGGGAGGGAATCAGCCCCAGCATTTT. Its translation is CASNWGGGNQPQHF. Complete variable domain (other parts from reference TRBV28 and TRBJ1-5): DVKVTQSSRYLVKRTGEKVFLECVQDMDHENMFWYRQDPGLGLRLIYFSYDVKMKEKGDIPEGYSVSREKKERFSLILESASTNQTSMYLCASNWGGGNQPQHFGDGTRLSIL.

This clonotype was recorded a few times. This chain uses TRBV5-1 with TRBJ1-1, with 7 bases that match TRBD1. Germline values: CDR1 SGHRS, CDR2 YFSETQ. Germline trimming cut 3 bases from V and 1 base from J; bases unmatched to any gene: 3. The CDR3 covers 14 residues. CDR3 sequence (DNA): TGCGCCAGCAGCTCCCGGGACAGGAACACTGAAGCTTTCTTT. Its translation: CASSSRDRNTEAFF.

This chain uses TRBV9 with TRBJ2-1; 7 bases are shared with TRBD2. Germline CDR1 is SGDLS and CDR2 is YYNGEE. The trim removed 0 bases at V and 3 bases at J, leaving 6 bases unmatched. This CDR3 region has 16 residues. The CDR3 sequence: CASSVGLLANYNEQFF. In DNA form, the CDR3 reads TGTGCCAGCAGCGTAGGGCTACTAGCGAACTACAATGAGCAGTTCTTC.

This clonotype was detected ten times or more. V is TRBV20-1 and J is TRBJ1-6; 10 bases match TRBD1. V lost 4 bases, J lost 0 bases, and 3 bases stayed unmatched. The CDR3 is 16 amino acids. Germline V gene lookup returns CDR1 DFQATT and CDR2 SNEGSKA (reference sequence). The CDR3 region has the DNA TGCAGTGCTAACGGACAGGGGGGCTCCTATAATTCACCCCTCCACTTT. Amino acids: CSANGQGGSYNSPLHF.

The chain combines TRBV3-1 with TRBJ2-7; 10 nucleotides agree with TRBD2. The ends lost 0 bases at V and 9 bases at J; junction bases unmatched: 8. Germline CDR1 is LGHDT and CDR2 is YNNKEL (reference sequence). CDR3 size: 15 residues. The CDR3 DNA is TGTGCCAGCAGCCAAGACTTCCGTTCTAGCGGGGGGCAGTACTTC. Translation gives CASSQDFRSSGGQYF.

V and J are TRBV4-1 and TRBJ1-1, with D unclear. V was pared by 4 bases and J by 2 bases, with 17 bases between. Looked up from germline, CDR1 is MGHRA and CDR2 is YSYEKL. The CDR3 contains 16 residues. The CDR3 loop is CASSRTQLGLNTEAFF. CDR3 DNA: TGCGCCAGCAGCCGCACCCAACTGGGCTTAAACACTGAAGCTTTCTTT.

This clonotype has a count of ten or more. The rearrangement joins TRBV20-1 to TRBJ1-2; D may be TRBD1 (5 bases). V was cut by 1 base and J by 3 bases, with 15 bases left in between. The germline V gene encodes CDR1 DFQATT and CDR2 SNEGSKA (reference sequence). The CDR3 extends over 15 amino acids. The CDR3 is CSARVGGDAYYGYTF. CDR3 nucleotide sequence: TGCAGTGCTAGAGTTGGTGGGGACGCCTACTATGGCTACACCTTC.

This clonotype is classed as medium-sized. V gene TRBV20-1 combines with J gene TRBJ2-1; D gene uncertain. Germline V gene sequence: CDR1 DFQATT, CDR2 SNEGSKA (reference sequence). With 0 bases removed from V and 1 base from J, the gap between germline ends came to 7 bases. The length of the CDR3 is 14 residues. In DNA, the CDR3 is TGCAGTGCTAGAGATACTATATCCTACAATGAGCAGTTCTTC. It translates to CSARDTISYNEQFF.

The CDR3 sequence is CASGEAGGRADEQFF. The CDR3 bases are TGTGCCAGCGGCGAAGCGGGAGGCCGAGCAGATGAGCAGTTCTTC. The V gene is TRBV7-9, the J gene TRBJ2-1; 9 nucleotides match TRBD2. J was trimmed by 8 bases and V by 8 bases; bases with no gene match: 13. Germline loops: CDR1 SEHNR, CDR2 FQNEAQ (reference sequence). The CDR3 extends over 15 amino acids.

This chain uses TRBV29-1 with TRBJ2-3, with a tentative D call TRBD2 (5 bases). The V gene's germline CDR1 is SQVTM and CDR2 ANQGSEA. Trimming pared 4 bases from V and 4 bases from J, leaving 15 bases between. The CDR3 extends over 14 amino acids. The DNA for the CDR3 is TGCAGCGTTGGGCACGAGGGTAACGCAGATACGCAGTATTTT. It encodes CSVGHEGNADTQYF.